Shown below are 9 T cell receptor beta chains from a single sample sequenced in a study of tumour-infiltrating T cells in Burkitt lymphoma. Sequencing was performed with immunoSEQ multiplex PCR; in TCRdb, only in-frame clones are kept and a portion is missing. The profile covers approximately 280 clones, with 20% to 25% appearing a single time and about 19% taken by the ten largest. The sequenced material came from tumor tissue. These receptors were collected from a human donor with Burkitt lymphoma.

V is TRBV2 and J is TRBJ1-1; perhaps TRBD1 as D (6 bases). With 2 bases removed from V and 10 bases from J, the gap between germline ends came to 11 bases. This CDR3 comprises 12 residues. Germline CDR1 SNHLY, CDR2 FYNNEI. The CDR3 DNA reads as TGTGCCAGCAGTGAACAGGGACATGCAGCTTTCTTT. Residues: CASSEQGHAAFF.

The chain carries TRBV18 and TRBJ1-1; the D is unclear. Trimming took 2 bases from V and 3 from J, leaving 10 bases between them. The germline V gene encodes CDR1 KGHSH and CDR2 LQKENI. The CDR3 runs 14 residues. The CDR3 DNA sequence: TGTGCCAGCTCACCAAAGGACGGAGACACTGAAGCTTTCTTT. This sequence encodes CASSPKDGDTEAFF.

The gene calls are TRBV6-5 and TRBJ2-6, with D uncertain. Germline lookup yields CDR1 MNHEY and CDR2 SVGAGI. The CDR3 is 16 amino acids. V was trimmed by 1 base and J by 4 bases, leaving 11 bases between them. CDR3: CASSYLPFGGANVLTF. The DNA of the CDR3 is TGTGCCAGCAGTTACTTACCGTTTGGGGGGGCCAACGTCCTGACTTTC.

The CDR3 protein is CASSPEPSGGSEQYF. The CDR3 nucleotides read TGTGCCAGCAGTCCCGAACCGAGCGGGGGAAGCGAGCAGTACTTC. This rearrangement joins TRBV27 to TRBJ2-7, with TRBD2 identical over 8 bases. Per the germline V gene, CDR1 is MNHEY and CDR2 is SMNVEV (reference sequence). The CDR3 is 15 residues long. The ends lost 5 bases at V and 6 bases at J; junction bases unmatched: 12.

The chain uses TRBV7-2 and TRBJ2-2; tentative D call: TRBD1 (6 bases). Germline lookup yields CDR1 SGHTA and CDR2 FQGNSA. The V and J ends lost 3 bases and 3 bases respectively, with 8 bases between them. The CDR3 spans 14 residues. CDR3 amino acids: CASSFPGDTGELFF. For the CDR3, the DNA is TGTGCCAGCAGCTTCCCAGGGGACACCGGGGAGCTGTTTTTT.

There are a few counts of this clone. The rearrangement joins TRBV4-1 to TRBJ1-5, with unresolved D. CDR1 and CDR2 (germline): MGHRA, YSYEKL. The CDR3 has 14 residues. V was clipped by 0 bases and J by 1 base, with 4 bases between them. CDR3: CASSQDDSNQPQHF. The CDR3 coding sequence is TGCGCCAGCAGCCAAGACGACAGCAATCAGCCCCAGCATTTT.

This clone was counted a few times. The chain is built from TRBV6-5 and TRBJ1-1; a possible D gene is TRBD1 (6 bases). Germline values: CDR1 MNHEY, CDR2 SVGAGI. Between the trimmed V and J ends, which lost 0 bases and 5 bases, there was a span of 13 bases. The CDR3 is made up of 15 amino acids. Written as DNA, the CDR3 is TGTGCCAGCAGTTACTCCGCAGGGGCCAATACTGAAGCTTTCTTT. As protein: CASSYSAGANTEAFF.

This rearrangement joins TRBV6-5 to TRBJ1-2; 8 bases align to TRBD1. This CDR3 is 14 amino acids long. Germline values: CDR1 MNHEY, CDR2 SVGAGI. The ends lost 6 bases at V and 2 bases at J; junction bases unmatched: 5. As DNA, the CDR3 is TGTGCCAGCAGCCTAGGACAGGGAAACTATGGCTACACCTTC. Amino acids: CASSLGQGNYGYTF.

The chain uses TRBV18 and TRBJ2-1; TRBD1 matches at 10 bases. Germline CDR1 reads KGHSH; CDR2 reads LQKENI. V dropped 4 bases and J dropped 6; count of bases not matched to a gene: 6. CDR3 size: 15 residues. The CDR3 here is CASSLGTGAANEQFF. In DNA form, the CDR3 reads TGTGCCAGCTCACTAGGGACAGGGGCTGCCAATGAGCAGTTCTTC.